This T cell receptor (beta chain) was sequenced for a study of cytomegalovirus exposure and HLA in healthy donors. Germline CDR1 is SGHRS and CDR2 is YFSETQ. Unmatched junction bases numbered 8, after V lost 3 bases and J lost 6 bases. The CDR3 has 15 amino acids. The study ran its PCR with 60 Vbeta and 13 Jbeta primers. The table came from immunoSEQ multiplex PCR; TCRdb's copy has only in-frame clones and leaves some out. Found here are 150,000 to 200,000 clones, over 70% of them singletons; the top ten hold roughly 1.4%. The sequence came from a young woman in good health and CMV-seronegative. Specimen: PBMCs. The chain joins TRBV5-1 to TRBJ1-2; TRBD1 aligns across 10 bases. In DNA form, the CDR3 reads TGCGCCAGCAGCTGGGGGTTGGGACAGGGGAATGGCTACACCTTC. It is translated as CASSWGLGQGNGYTF.